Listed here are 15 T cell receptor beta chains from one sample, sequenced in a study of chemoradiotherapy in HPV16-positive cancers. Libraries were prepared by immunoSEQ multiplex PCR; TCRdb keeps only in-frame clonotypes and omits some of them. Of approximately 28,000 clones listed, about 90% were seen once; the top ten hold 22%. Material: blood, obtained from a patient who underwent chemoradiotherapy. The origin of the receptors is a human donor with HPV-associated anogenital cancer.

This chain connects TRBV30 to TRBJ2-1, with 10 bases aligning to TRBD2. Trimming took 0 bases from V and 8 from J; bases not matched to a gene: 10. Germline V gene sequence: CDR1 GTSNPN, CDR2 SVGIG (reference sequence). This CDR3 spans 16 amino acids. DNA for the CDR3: TGTGCCTGGAGTGTAAGGGAAGCTAGCGGGAGCTATGAGCAGTTCTTC. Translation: CAWSVREASGSYEQFF.

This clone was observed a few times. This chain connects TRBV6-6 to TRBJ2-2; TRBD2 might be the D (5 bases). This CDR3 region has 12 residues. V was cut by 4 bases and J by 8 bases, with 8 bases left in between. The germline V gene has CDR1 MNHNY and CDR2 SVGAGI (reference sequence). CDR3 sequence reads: CASSSLAGELFF. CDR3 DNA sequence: TGTGCCAGCAGTTCCTTAGCGGGGGAGCTGTTTTTT.

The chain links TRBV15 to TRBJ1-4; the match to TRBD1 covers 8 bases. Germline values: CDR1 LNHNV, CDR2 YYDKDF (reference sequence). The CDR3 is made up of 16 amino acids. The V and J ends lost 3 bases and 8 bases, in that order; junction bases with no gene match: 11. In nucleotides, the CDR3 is TGTGCCACCAGCAGTCCCTGGGACAGGAGAGAAGAAAAACTGTTTTTT. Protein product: CATSSPWDRREEKLFF.

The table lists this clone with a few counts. In DNA, the CDR3 is TGTGCCATCAGTGAGTCCAGCGGGAGGGATGAGCAGTTCTTC. It yields the protein CAISESSGRDEQFF. V usage is TRBV10-3 and J usage is TRBJ2-1; TRBD2 aligns across 10 bases. This CDR3 is 14 amino acids long. The V gene's germline CDR1 is ENHRY and CDR2 SYGVKD. Unmatched junction bases numbered 1, after V lost 0 bases and J lost 8 bases.

CDR3 sequence (DNA): TGCGCCAGCAGCTTCGGCGGGCCAGAGACCCAGTACTTC. This translates into CASSFGGPETQYF. The chain is built from TRBV5-1 and TRBJ2-5; TRBD2 is a possible D gene (5 bases). Trimming took off 2 bases at V and 4 bases at J, with 9 bases between the two ends. This CDR3 comprises 13 residues. Germline V CDR1 and CDR2: SGHRS, YFSETQ.

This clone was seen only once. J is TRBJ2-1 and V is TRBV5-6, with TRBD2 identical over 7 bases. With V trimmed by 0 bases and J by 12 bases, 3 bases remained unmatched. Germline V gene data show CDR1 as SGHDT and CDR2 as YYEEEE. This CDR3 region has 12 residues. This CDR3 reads CASSLDQRGQFF. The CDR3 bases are TGTGCCAGCAGCTTGGACCAGCGGGGGCAGTTCTTC.

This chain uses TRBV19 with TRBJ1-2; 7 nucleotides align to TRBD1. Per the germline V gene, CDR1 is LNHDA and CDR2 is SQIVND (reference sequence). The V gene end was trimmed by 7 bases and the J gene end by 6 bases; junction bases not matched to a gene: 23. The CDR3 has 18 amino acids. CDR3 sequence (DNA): TGTGCCAGTATCAAGGGGCAGGGGGTTCTTCAGAATAAGAATGGCTACACCTTC. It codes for CASIKGQGVLQNKNGYTF. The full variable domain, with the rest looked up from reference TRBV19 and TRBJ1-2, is DGGITQSPKYLFRKEGQNVTLSCEQNLNHDAMYWYRQDPGQGLRLIYYSQIVNDFQKGDIAEGYSVSREKKESFPLTVTSAQKNPTAFYLCASIKGQGVLQNKNGYTFGSGTRLTVV.

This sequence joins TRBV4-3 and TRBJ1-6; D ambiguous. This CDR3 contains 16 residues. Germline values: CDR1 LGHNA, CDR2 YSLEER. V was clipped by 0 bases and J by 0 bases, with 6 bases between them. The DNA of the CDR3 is TGCGCCAGCAGCCAAGAGGGGAGCTCCTATAATTCACCCCTCCACTTT. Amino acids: CASSQEGSSYNSPLHF.

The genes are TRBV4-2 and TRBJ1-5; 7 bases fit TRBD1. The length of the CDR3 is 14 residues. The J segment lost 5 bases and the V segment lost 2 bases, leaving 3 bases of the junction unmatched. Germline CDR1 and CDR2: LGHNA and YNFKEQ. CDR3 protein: CASSQRGGDQPQHF. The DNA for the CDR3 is TGTGCCAGCAGCCAACGAGGGGGCGATCAGCCCCAGCATTTT.

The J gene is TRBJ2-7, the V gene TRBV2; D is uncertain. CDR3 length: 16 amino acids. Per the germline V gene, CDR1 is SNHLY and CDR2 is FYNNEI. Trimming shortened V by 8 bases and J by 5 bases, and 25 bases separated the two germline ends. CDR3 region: CASCLDAPAGGHEQYF. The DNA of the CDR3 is TGTGCCAGCTGCCTAGACGCCCCCGCCGGTGGCCACGAGCAGTACTTC.

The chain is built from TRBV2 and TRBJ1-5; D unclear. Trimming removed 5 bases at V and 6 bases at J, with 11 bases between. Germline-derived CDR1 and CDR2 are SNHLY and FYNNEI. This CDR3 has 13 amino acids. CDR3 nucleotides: TGTGCCAGCAGTAGCGACAACGGTCAGCCCCAGCATTTT. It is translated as CASSSDNGQPQHF.

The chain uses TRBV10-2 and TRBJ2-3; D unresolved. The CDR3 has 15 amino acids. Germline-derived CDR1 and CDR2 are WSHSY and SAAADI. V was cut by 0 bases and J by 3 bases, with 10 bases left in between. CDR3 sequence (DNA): TGCGCCAGCAGTGAGTCGGCCTCCTCAACAGATACGCAGTATTTT. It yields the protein CASSESASSTDTQYF.

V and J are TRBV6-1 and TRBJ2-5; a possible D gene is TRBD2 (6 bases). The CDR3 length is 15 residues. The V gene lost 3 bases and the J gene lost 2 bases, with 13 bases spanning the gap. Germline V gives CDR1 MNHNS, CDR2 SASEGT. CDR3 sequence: CASSDGTLRQETQYF. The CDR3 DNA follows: TGTGCCAGCAGTGATGGGACTCTTAGGCAAGAGACCCAGTACTTC.

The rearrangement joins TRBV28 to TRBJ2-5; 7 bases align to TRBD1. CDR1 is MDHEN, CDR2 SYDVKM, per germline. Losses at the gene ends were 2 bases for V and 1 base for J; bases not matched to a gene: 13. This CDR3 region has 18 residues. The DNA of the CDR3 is TGTGCCAGCAGTTTAGGACAGGTGGGGTATCGGCCCCAAGAGACCCAGTACTTC. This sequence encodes CASSLGQVGYRPQETQYF. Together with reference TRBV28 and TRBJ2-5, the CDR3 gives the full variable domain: DVKVTQSSRYLVKRTGEKVFLECVQDMDHENMFWYRQDPGLGLRLIYFSYDVKMKEKGDIPEGYSVSREKKERFSLILESASTNQTSMYLCASSLGQVGYRPQETQYFGPGTRLLVL.

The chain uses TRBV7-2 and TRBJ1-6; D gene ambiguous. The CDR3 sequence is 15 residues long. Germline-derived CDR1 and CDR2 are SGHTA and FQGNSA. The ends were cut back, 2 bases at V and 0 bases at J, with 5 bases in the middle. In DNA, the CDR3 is TGTGCCAGCAGCTTACAGAGCTCCTATAATTCACCCCTCCACTTT. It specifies CASSLQSSYNSPLHF.